This T cell receptor beta chain was recovered during a study of T cell changes during pregnancy in multiple sclerosis. V gave up 0 bases and J gave up 1 base, with 11 bases separating them. The CDR3 extends over 16 amino acids. The germline V gene has CDR1 LGHNA and CDR2 YNFKEQ. The assay was immunoSEQ multiplex PCR, and TCRdb's table has in-frame clones only and misses some. The sample carries around 70,000 clones, more than 80% recorded once. This clonotype was sampled from a female donor in good health, enrolled as a control in a pregnancy study. The V gene is TRBV4-2, the J gene TRBJ2-3, with D unresolved. Source: peripheral blood, taken in the second trimester of pregnancy. The CDR3 nucleotides are TGTGCCAGCAGCCAAGATCCTAGACGTGGCACAGATACGCAGTATTTT. Translating it yields CASSQDPRRGTDTQYF.